This record covers a single T cell receptor (beta chain). This sample stems from a study of T cell changes during pregnancy in multiple sclerosis. Libraries were prepared by immunoSEQ multiplex PCR; TCRdb keeps only in-frame clonotypes and omits some of them. The sample yields about 38,000 clones, about 90% seen once. This CDR3 is 18 amino acids long. Germline CDR1 is LNHNV and CDR2 is YYDKDF (reference sequence). V lost 0 bases, J lost 1 base, and 16 bases lay in between. The TCR originated in a female donor in good health, enrolled as a control in a pregnancy study. V and J are TRBV15 and TRBJ1-5; a weak D match, TRBD1 (6 bases). This specimen was CD4+ T cells from peripheral blood mononuclear cells, taken in the third trimester of pregnancy. Here the CDR3 DNA reads TGTGCCACCAGCAGAGAGTTCTTCTACAGGGAGAGCAATCAGCCCCAGCATTTT. Its translation: CATSREFFYRESNQPQHF.